These 18 T cell receptor beta chains originate from one sample sequenced in a study of post-analysis software for immune sequencing data. Presence of unique molecular identifiers characterized the TCR beta cDNA libraries. A single record per CDR3 protein comes from TCRdb applying MiXCR to the PCR reads. Of under 900,000 distinct CDR3 sequences listed, 53% are singletons. The study, taken as a whole, reports: TRBV segments more frequent in patients than in controls numbered five and included TRBV5-6, TRBV5-1 and TRBV20-1.

These receptors' antigens are unknown. The sequenced material came from blood. Receptor source: a girl aged 5 to 17 with multiple sclerosis.

The chain carries TRBV28 and TRBJ2-4; D possibly corresponds to TRBD1 (6 bases). V lost 4 bases and J 0 bases, leaving 7 bases between the germline ends. CDR1 and CDR2 (germline): MDHEN, SYDVKM. The length of the CDR3 is 14 residues. Here the CDR3 reads CASSSQGAKNIQYF. The CDR3 DNA sequence: TGTGCCAGCAGTTCACAGGGAGCCAAAAACATTCAGTACTTC.

The rearrangement links TRBV9 to TRBJ1-5; D unclear. The CDR3 runs to 15 residues. CDR1 SGDLS and CDR2 YYNGEE come from the germline V gene. Trimming pared 0 bases from V and 3 bases from J, leaving 10 bases between. The CDR3 DNA is TGTGCCAGCAGCGTAGAAGGGATGTACAATCAGCCCCAGCATTTT. Translation: CASSVEGMYNQPQHF.

This clonotype was counted a few times. The chain couples TRBV29-1 to TRBJ2-7, with 7 nucleotides matching TRBD1. Trimming took 1 base from V and 1 from J; bases not matched to a gene: 1. The CDR3 has 13 residues. The germline gives CDR1 SQVTM, CDR2 ANQGSEA. The CDR3 here is CSVEGDSSYEQYF. CDR3 DNA: TGCAGCGTTGAAGGGGACAGTTCCTACGAGCAGTACTTC.

The chain couples TRBV27 to TRBJ1-2; TRBD1 might be the D (6 bases). CDR3 length: 15 amino acids. From germline, CDR1 is MNHEY and CDR2 SMNVEV (reference sequence). Trimming stripped 0 bases from V and 3 bases from J, with 11 bases between. The CDR3 region has the DNA TGTGCCAGCAGTTTATCCCCAGGGGAGCACTATGGCTACACCTTC. It is translated as CASSLSPGEHYGYTF.

The chain links TRBV20-1 to TRBJ2-3; 7 nucleotides line up with TRBD2. Germline CDR1 DFQATT, CDR2 SNEGSKA (reference sequence). V was clipped by 0 bases and J by 5 bases; unmatched bases: 14. This CDR3 comprises 17 residues. The CDR3 is CSAREGTGGGPGDTQYF. CDR3 bases: TGCAGTGCTAGAGAAGGGACTGGCGGGGGTCCCGGAGATACGCAGTATTTT.

This clonotype turned up a few times. The junction does not match germline at one end; this may be a read error. The chain couples TRBV7-9 to TRBJ2-3; TRBD1 or TRBD2 may be the D gene (5 bases each). The CDR3 is 14 amino acids. Germline V lookup: CDR1 SEHNR, CDR2 FQNEAQ (reference sequence). The CDR3 loop is CASSFLRDLDAQYF. The CDR3 DNA reads TGTGCCAGCAGCTTCCTCCGGGACCTAGATGCGCAGTATTTT.

The table lists this clonotype with a few counts. CDR3 region: CASSSRLNTDTQYF. The CDR3 bases are TGTGCCAGCAGCTCACGACTTAACACAGATACGCAGTATTTT. The chain links TRBV3-1 to TRBJ2-3; D gene unclear. The CDR3 has 14 residues. Trimming took off 5 bases at V and 2 bases at J, with 11 bases between the two ends. From germline, CDR1 is LGHDT and CDR2 YNNKEL (reference sequence).

The chain is built from TRBV29-1 and TRBJ2-3; unclear D gene. CDR3 length equals 16 residues. V lost 1 base and J 0 bases, leaving 14 bases between the germline ends. CDR1 is SQVTM and CDR2 is ANQGSEA in the germline V gene. The DNA of the CDR3 is TGCAGCGTTGAAGGAAGTCACAGCCAAAGCACAGATACGCAGTATTTT. As protein: CSVEGSHSQSTDTQYF.

This clonotype was seen a few times. The chain is built from TRBV10-3 and TRBJ2-4, with a tentative D call TRBD2 (6 bases). Germline V gene lookup returns CDR1 ENHRY and CDR2 SYGVKD. There are 15 residues in the CDR3. V lost 8 bases, J lost 0 bases, and 14 bases lay in between. CDR3 sequence: CAIGGGRTAKNIQYF. CDR3 coding DNA: TGTGCCATCGGGGGTGGGAGGACAGCCAAAAACATTCAGTACTTC.

The chain uses TRBV7-2 and TRBJ2-3; 13 nucleotides agree with TRBD2. V shed 5 bases and J 0 bases; nucleotides not matched to a gene: 8. Per the germline V gene, CDR1 is SGHTA and CDR2 is FQGNSA. This CDR3 has 18 residues. CDR3 in DNA: TGTGCCAGCAGCCTAGGGACTAGCGGGGCCCGTAGCACAGATACGCAGTATTTT. It is translated as CASSLGTSGARSTDTQYF.

The chain recombines TRBV6-5 with TRBJ1-4, with D possibly TRBD1 on 5 matching bases. Looked up from germline, CDR1 is MNHEY and CDR2 is SVGAGI. Deletions cut 4 bases from V and 2 bases from J, with 17 bases between. The CDR3 extends over 17 amino acids. The CDR3 sequence: CASSSRPPGGTNEKLFF. In DNA form, the CDR3 reads TGTGCCAGCAGTTCACGTCCTCCGGGGGGGACTAATGAAAAACTGTTTTTT.

The chain carries TRBV3-1 and TRBJ2-1; TRBD2 agrees at 8 bases. Germline values: CDR1 LGHDT, CDR2 YNNKEL (reference sequence). The V and J ends lost 3 bases and 0 bases, in that order; junction bases with no gene match: 7. This CDR3 spans 17 amino acids. Here the CDR3 DNA reads TGTGCCAGCAGCCAGACTAGCGTAAGGAGCTCCTACAATGAGCAGTTCTTC. Its protein is CASSQTSVRSSYNEQFF.

The genes are TRBV7-6 and TRBJ2-6; D gene unclear. Germline lookup yields CDR1 SGHVS and CDR2 FNYEAQ. The CDR3 consists of 13 residues. V lost 5 bases to trimming and J lost 4 bases, with 6 bases between them. The CDR3, as DNA: TGTGCCAGCAGCATCCGGGGGGCCAACGTCCTGACTTTC. It yields the protein CASSIRGANVLTF.

The chain links TRBV11-2 to TRBJ2-2; no firm D call. This CDR3 has 12 residues. V was shortened by 8 bases and J by 6 bases, with 10 bases between the two germline ends. Germline values: CDR1 SGHAT, CDR2 FQNNGV. The CDR3 spells CASRSGAGELFF. The CDR3, as DNA: TGTGCCAGCCGGTCTGGCGCCGGGGAGCTGTTTTTT.

The V and J genes are TRBV20-1 and TRBJ2-7; D gene unclear. Trimming cost V 3 bases and J 0 bases, with 9 bases left between them. Germline V gene data show CDR1 as DFQATT and CDR2 as SNEGSKA (reference sequence). This CDR3 has 13 amino acids. The CDR3 DNA is TGCAGTGCTAGGGTGGTAGGCTCCTACGAGCAGTACTTC. This gives the protein CSARVVGSYEQYF.

This rearrangement joins TRBV6-2 or TRBV6-3 to TRBJ2-7; 9 bases map to TRBD2. The germline V gene has CDR1 MNHEY and CDR2 SVGEGT. This CDR3 has 15 residues. Trimming took 6 bases from V and 3 from J; bases not matched to a gene: 9. As DNA, the CDR3 is TGTGCCAGCAGACCCTCCAGCGGGGGGCTCTACGAGCAGTACTTC. Translated: CASRPSSGGLYEQYF.

The chain carries TRBV20-1 and TRBJ2-3, with 12 bases lining up with TRBD2. Germline V lookup: CDR1 DFQATT, CDR2 SNEGSKA (reference sequence). Trimming took 2 bases from V and 2 from J; bases not matched to a gene: 5. The CDR3 totals 16 residues. CDR3 amino acids: CSARRLAGGNTDTQYF. The DNA of the CDR3 is TGCAGTGCTAGAAGGCTAGCGGGGGGGAACACAGATACGCAGTATTTT.

The rearrangement links TRBV5-1 to TRBJ2-4; TRBD1 agrees at 7 bases. With V trimmed by 4 bases and J by 8 bases, 9 bases remained unmatched. There are 14 residues in the CDR3. CDR1 is SGHRS, CDR2 YFSETQ, per germline. CDR3 in amino acids: CASSERQGLDIQYF. As DNA, the CDR3 is TGCGCCAGCAGCGAACGACAGGGCTTGGACATTCAGTACTTC.